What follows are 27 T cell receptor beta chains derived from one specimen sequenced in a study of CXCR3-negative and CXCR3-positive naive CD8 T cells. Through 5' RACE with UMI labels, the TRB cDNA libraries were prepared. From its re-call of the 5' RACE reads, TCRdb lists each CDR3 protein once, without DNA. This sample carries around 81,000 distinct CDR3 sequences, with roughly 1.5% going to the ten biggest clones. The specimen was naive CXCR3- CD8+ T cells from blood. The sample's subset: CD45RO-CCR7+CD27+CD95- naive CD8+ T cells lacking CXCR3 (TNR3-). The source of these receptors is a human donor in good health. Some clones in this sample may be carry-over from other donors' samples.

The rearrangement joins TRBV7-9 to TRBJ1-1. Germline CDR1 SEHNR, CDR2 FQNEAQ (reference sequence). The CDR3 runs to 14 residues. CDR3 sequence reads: CASSPQGGNTEAFF.

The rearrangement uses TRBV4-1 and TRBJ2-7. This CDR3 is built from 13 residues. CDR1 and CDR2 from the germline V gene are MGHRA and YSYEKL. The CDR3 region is CASSYQASYEQYF.

CDR3 sequence reads: CASSPTLLQAANYGYTF. The rearrangement uses TRBV7-9 and TRBJ1-2. The CDR3 extends over 17 amino acids. Germline assignment: CDR1 SEHNR and CDR2 FQNEAQ (reference sequence).

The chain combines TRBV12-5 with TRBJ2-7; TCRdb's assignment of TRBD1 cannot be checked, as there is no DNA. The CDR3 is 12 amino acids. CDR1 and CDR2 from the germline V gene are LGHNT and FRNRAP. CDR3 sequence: CASAGGPSEQYF. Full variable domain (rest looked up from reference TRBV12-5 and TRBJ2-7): DARVTQTPRHKVTEMGQEVTMRCQPILGHNTVFWYRQTMMQGLELLAYFRNRAPLDDSGMPKDRFSAEMPDATLATLKIQPSEPRDSAVYFCASAGGPSEQYFGPGTRLTVT.

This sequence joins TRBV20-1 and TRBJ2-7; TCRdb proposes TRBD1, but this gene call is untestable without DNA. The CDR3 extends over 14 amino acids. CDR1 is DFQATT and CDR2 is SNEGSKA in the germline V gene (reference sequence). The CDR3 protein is CSARDLGQVYEQYF.

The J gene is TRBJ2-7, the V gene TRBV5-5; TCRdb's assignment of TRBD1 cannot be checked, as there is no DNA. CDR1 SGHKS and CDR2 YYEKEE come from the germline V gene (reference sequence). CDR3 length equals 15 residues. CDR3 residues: CASSLGAGEGGEQYF.

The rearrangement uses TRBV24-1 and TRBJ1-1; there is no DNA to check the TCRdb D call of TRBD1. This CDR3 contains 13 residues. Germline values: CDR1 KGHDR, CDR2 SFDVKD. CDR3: CATKITGGTEAFF.

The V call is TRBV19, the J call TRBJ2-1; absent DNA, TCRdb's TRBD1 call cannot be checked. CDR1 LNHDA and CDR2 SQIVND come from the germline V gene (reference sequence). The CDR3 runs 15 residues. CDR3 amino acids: CASSLWTGDYNEQFF.

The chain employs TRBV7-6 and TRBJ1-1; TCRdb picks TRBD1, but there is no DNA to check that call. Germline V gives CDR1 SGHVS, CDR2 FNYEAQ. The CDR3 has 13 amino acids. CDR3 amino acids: CASSLGQGIEAFF.

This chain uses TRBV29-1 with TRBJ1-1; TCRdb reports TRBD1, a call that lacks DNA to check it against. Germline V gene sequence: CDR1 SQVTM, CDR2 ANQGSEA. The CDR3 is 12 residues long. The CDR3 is CSVEVQGTEAFF. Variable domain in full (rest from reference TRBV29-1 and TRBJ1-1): SAVISQKPSRDICQRGTSLTIQCQVDSQVTMMFWYRQQPGQSLTLIATANQGSEATYESGFVIDKFPISRPNLTFSTLTVSNMSPEDSSIYLCSVEVQGTEAFFGQGTRLTVV.

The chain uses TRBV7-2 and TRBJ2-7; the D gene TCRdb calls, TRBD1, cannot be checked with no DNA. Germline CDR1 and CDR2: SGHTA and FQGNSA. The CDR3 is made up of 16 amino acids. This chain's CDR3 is CASSLVQDRGLHKQYF. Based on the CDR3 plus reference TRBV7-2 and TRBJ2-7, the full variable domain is GAGVSQSPSNKVTEKGKDVELRCDPISGHTALYWYRQSLGQGLEFLIYFQGNSAPDKSGLPSDRFSAERTGGSVSTLTIQRTQQEDSAVYLCASSLVQDRGLHKQYFGPGTRLTVT.

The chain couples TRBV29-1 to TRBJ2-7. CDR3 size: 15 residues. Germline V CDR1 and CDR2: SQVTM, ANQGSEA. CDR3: CSVEARTVSSYEQYF.

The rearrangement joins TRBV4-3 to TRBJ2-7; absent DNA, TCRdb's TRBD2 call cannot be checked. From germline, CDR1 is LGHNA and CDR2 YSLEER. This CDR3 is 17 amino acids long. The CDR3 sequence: CASSQDSTSGGFYEQYF.

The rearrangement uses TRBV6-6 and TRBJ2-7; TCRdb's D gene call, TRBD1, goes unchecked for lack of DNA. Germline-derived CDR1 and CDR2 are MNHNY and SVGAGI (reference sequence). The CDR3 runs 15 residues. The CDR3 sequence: CASSLDARDAYEQYF.

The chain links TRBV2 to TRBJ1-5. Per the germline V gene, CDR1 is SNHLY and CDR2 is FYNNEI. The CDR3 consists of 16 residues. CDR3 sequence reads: CASSETQTLSNQPQHF.

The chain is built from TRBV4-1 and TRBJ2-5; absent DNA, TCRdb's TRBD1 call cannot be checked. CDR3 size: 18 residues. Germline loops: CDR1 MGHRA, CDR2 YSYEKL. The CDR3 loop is CASSQDIADRESQETQYF.

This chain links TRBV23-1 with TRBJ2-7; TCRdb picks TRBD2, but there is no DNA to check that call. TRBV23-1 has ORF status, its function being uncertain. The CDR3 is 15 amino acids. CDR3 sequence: CASSQLGPNRAEQYF.

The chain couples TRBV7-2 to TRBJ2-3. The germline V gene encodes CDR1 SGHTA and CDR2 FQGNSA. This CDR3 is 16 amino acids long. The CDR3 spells CASSLALGFGADTQYF.

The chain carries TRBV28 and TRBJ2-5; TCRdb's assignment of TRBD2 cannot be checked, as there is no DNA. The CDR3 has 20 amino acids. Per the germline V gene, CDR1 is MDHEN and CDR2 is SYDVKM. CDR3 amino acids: CASSSPTGTSGYRGRETQYF.

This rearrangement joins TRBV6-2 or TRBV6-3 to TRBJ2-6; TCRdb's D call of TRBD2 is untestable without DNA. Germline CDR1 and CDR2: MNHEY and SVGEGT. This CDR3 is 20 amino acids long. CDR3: CASSYAWEGFIPSGANVLTF.

CDR3: CASSYPTLTSGRASNEQFF. The chain recombines TRBV6-2 or TRBV6-3 with TRBJ2-1; TCRdb lists TRBD2, though no DNA is available to test this call. In germline, CDR1 is MNHEY, CDR2 SVGEGT. The CDR3 contains 19 residues.

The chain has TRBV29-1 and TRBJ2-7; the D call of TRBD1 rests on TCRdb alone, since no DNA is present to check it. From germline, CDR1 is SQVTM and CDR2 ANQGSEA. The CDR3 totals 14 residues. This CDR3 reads CSVEDGTGGNEQYF.

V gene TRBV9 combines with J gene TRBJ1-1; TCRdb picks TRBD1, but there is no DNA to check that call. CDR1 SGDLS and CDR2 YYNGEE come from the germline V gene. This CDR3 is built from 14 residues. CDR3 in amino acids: CASNREQINTEAFF.

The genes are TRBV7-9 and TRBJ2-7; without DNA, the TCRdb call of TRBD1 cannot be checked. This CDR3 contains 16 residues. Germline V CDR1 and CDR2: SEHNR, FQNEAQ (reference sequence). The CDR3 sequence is CASSPGQGFRSYEQYF.

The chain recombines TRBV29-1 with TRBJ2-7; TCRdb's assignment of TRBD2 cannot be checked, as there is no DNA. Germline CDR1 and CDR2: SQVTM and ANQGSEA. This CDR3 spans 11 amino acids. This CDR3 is CSPRTVYEQYF.

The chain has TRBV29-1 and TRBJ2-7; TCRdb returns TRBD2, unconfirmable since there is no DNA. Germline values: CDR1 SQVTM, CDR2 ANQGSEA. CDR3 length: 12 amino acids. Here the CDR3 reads CSVPGTSGEQYF.

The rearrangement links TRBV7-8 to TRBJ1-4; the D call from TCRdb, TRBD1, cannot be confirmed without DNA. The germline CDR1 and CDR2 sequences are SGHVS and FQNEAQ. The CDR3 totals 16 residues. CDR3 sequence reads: CASSFPGQGAGEKLFF.